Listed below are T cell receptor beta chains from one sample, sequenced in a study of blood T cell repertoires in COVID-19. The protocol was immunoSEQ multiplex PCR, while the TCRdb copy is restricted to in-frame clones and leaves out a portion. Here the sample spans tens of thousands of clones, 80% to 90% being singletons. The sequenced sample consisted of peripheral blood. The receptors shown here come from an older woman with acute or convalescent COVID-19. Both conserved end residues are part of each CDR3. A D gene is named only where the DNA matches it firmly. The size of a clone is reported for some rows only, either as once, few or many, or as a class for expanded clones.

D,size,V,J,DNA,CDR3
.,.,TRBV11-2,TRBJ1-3,TGTGCCAGCAGCTTTTATTTTTCGTCTGGAAACACCATATATTTT,CASSFYFSSGNTIYF
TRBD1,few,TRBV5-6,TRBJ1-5,TGTGCCAGCAGTCAAACAGGGGTGGATCAGCCCCAGCATTTT,CASSQTGVDQPQHF
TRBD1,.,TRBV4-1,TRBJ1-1,TGCGCCAGCAGTTACGGGGGCCAGGGGGCTGGCTTCTCTGAAGCTTTCTTT,CASSYGGQGAGFSEAFF
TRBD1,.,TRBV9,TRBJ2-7,TGTGCCAGCAGCAAGGACAGGGGGGATACCTACGAGCAGTACTTC,CASSKDRGDTYEQYF
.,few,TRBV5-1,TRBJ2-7,TGCGCCAGCAGCTTGGAAGCGGCTTCCTACGAGCAGTACTTC,CASSLEAASYEQYF
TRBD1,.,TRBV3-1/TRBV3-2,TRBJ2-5,TGTGCCAGCAGCCAAACCAACCCGGGACAGGGTACCCAGTACTTC,CASSQTNPGQGTQYF
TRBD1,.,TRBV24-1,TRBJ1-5,TGTGCCACCAGTGATTTAATCGACAGGGGGCTGGGGAATCAGCCCCAGCATTTT,CATSDLIDRGLGNQPQHF
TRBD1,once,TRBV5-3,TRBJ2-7,TGTGCCAGGGGCTCTGGGACAGGGGGCTACGAGCAGTACTTC,CARGSGTGGYEQYF
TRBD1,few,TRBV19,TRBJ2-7,TGTGCCAGTAGTACAACAGGGGTGCAGTACGAGCAGTACTTC,CASSTTGVQYEQYF
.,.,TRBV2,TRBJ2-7,TGTGCCAGCAGTGTAATCGGGGACGGGGGTTCCGAGCAGTACTTC,CASSVIGDGGSEQYF
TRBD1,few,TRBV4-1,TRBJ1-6,TGCGCCAGCAGCAATCCAGGGGGGCCTTTGGGTTCACCCCTCCACTTT,CASSNPGGPLGSPLHF
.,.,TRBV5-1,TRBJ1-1,TGCGCCAGCAGCTTGGCCTCTGACACTGAAGCTTTCTTT,CASSLASDTEAFF
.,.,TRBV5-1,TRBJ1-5,TGCGCCAGCAGGTGGGGACTGGCCGACAATCAGCCCCAGCATTTT,CASRWGLADNQPQHF
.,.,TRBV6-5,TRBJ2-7,TGTGCCAGCAGCCGGCAGGGTCCCGGCGAGCAGTACTTC,CASSRQGPGEQYF
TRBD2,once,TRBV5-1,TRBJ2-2,TGCGCCAGCAGCCTATGGGCTAGCGGTAACACCGGGGAGCTGTTTTTT,CASSLWASGNTGELFF
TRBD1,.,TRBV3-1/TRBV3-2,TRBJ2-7,TGTGCCAGCAGCCACCCGGGACAGTCGGCCTACGAGCAGTACTTC,CASSHPGQSAYEQYF
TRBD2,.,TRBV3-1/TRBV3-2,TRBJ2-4,TGTGCCAGCAGCCCGGGACTAGCGGGCTTGAATGTCAAAAACATTCAGTACTTC,CASSPGLAGLNVKNIQYF
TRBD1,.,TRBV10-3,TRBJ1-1,TGTGCCATCAGTGAGGCAGGGACAGGGCGGTCCAGTGAAGCTTTCTTT,CAISEAGTGRSSEAFF
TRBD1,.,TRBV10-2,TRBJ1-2,TGCGCCAGCAGACGGGACAGGGCTTTCTTGGACTATGGCTACACCTTC,CASRRDRAFLDYGYTF
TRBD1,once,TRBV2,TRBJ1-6,TGTGCCAGCAGTGAAAGACAGGGAGGATTGGGATCACCCCTCCACTTT,CASSERQGGLGSPLHF
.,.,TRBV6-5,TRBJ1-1,TGTGCCAGCACCGCGGCCAAGAGCACTGAAGCTTTCTTT,CASTAAKSTEAFF
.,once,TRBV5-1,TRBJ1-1,TGCGCCAGCAGCCTAGGACAGATGGGCACTGAAGCTTTCTTT,CASSLGQMGTEAFF
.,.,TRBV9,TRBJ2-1,TGTGCCAGCACCCTAGAACAGGGCTCCTACAATGAGCAGTTCTTC,CASTLEQGSYNEQFF
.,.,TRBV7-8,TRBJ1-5,TGTGCCAGCAGCTTAGCTATGCAGGGTGGTTATCAGCCCCAGCATTTT,CASSLAMQGGYQPQHF
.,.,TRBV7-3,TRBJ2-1,TGTGCCAGCAGCGACGGGTCTTACAATGAGCAGTTCTTC,CASSDGSYNEQFF
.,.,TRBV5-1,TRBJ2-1,TGCGCCAGCAGCTCGTCCGGGATTCGCAATGAGCAGTTCTTC,CASSSSGIRNEQFF
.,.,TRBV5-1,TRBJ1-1,TGCGCCAGCAGCTTGGACAGGCCCTGGGGGGTGAACACTGAAGCTTTCTTT,CASSLDRPWGVNTEAFF
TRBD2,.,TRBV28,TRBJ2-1,TGTGCCAGCAGCCTCACCTATGGGACTAGCGGAATCAACTCCTACAATGAGCAGTTCTTC,CASSLTYGTSGINSYNEQFF
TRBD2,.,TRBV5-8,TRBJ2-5,TGTGCCAGCAGGCGACTAGCCGTAGAGACCCAGTACTTC,CASRRLAVETQYF
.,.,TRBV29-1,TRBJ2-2,TGCAGCGTTTTTTGGGCCCAGGGTATCGCCGGGGAGCTGTTTTTT,CSVFWAQGIAGELFF
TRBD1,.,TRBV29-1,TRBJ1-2,TGCAGCGTTGTTGGGGACCGACAGGGCTATGGCTACACCTTC,CSVVGDRQGYGYTF
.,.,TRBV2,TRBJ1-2,TGTGCCAGCAGTGATCAGGGGTACTATGGCTACACCTTC,CASSDQGYYGYTF
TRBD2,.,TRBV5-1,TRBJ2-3,TGCGCCAGCAGTAGACTAGCGGAGCGCACAGATACGCAGTATTTT,CASSRLAERTDTQYF
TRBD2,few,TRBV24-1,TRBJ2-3,TGTGCCACCAGTGGAGTTTTACCGGGACTAGCGGGAGGCCTGCTGGTCCCAGATACGCAGTATTTT,CATSGVLPGLAGGLLVPDTQYF
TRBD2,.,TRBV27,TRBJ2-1,TGTGCCAGCAGTTTAAGGTCGGGACTAGCGGGAGGGCCTGGTAATGAGCAGTTCTTC,CASSLRSGLAGGPGNEQFF
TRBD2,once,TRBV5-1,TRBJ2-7,TGCGCCAGCAGCTGGGGGACTAGCGGGAGTTCCTACGAGCAGTACTTC,CASSWGTSGSSYEQYF
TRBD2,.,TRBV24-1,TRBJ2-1,TGTGCCACCAAAGGTAGCGGGGGGGACAATGAGCAGTTCTTC,CATKGSGGDNEQFF
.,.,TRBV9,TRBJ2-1,TGTGCCAGCAGCGTAGATACAGGCTCCTACAATGAGCAGTTCTTC,CASSVDTGSYNEQFF
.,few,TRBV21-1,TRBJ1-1,TGTGCCAGCAGCCGGGACAGGGGGCTGAACACTGAAGCTTTCTTT,CASSRDRGLNTEAFF
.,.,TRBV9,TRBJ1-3,TGTGCCAGCAGCCCCGAGGGAAACACCATATATTTT,CASSPEGNTIYF
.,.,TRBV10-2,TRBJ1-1,TGCGCCAGCAGTGTGAACATAATGAACACTGAAGCTTTCTTT,CASSVNIMNTEAFF
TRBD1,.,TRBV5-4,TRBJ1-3,TGTGCCAGCAGCTCCGGACAGGGCCCCTCTGGAAACACCATATATTTT,CASSSGQGPSGNTIYF
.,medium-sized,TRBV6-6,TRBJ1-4,TGTGCCAGCAGCCGTCCCGGGAGGGGAAATGAAAAACTGTTTTTT,CASSRPGRGNEKLFF
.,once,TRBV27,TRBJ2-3,TGTGCCAGCAGTTTCGTGGCCAGTCCCACAGATACGCAGTATTTT,CASSFVASPTDTQYF
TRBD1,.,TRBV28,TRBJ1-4,TGTGCCAGCAGTACAAGCCTGGGGACAGGGGGAAGGTTGACTAATGAAAAACTGTTTTTT,CASSTSLGTGGRLTNEKLFF
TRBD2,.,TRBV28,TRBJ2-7,TGTGCCAGCACCGAAACTAGCGGGTGGGCCGTCCACGAGCAGTACTTC,CASTETSGWAVHEQYF
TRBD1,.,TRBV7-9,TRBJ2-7,TGTGCCAGCAGCCACGGACAGGGAGCCTCCGAGCAGTACTTC,CASSHGQGASEQYF
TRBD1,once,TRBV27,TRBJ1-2,TGTGCCAGCAGTTTATTTACAGGGGCGAGGGGTAACTATGGCTACACCTTC,CASSLFTGARGNYGYTF
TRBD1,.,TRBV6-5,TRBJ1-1,TGTGCCAGTGGAAGGACAGGGGGGGACACTGAAGCTTTCTTT,CASGRTGGDTEAFF
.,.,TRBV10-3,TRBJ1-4,TGTGCCATCGGGCAGGGTCGGGAAAAACTGTTTTTT,CAIGQGREKLFF
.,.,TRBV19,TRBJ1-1,TGTGCCAGTAGTGTCGTAACTGAAGCTTTCTTT,CASSVVTEAFF
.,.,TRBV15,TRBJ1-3,TGTGCCACCAGCATAGCTGGAAACACCATATATTTT,CATSIAGNTIYF
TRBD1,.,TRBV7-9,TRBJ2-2,TGTGCCGCGGGGGACAGGGTGAACACCGGGGAGCTGTTTTTT,CAAGDRVNTGELFF
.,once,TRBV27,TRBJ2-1,TGTGCCAGCAGTTTCGGTAGTGCGGGCAATGAGCAGTTCTTC,CASSFGSAGNEQFF
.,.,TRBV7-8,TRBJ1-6,TGTGCCAGCAGCTTGCAGGGACCCCTCCACTTT,CASSLQGPLHF